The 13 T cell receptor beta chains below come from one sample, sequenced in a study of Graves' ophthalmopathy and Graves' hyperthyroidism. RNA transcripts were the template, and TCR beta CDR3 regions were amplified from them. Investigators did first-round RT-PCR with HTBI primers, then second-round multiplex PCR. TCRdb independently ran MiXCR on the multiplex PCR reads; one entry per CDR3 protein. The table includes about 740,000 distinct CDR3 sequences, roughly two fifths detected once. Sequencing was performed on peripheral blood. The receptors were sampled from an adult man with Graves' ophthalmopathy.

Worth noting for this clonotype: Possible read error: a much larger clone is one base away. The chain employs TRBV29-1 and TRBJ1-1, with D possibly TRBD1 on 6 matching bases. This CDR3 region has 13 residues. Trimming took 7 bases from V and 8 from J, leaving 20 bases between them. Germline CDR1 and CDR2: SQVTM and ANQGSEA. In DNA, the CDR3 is TGCAGCGCTAGAGGACGGGGGGCAGGAGAAGCTTTCTTT. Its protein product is CSARGRGAGEAFF.

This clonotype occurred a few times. The CDR3 sequence is CASSEATGIRIEPFF. CDR3 sequence (DNA): TGTGCCAGCAGTGAAGCGACAGGCATACGGATTGAGCCTTTCTTT. V and J are TRBV6-1 and TRBJ1-1; D may be TRBD1 (6 bases). The CDR3 has 15 amino acids. Trimming stripped 0 bases from V and 12 bases from J, with 20 bases between. Germline loops: CDR1 MNHNS, CDR2 SASEGT.

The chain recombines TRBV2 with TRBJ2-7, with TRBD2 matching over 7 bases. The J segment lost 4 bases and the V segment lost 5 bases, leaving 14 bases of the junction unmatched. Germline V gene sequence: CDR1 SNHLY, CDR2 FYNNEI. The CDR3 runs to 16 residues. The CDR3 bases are TGTGCCAGCAGTTACGGTGGTGGGCGGGGGTTGTACGAGCAGTACTTC. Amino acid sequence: CASSYGGGRGLYEQYF.

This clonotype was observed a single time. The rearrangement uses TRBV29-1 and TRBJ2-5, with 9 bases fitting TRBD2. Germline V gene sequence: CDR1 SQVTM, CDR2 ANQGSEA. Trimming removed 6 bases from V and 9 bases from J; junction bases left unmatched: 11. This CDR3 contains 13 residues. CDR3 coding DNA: TGCAGCGTGCGGGAGGGCGGCAATCAGCCCCAGTACTTC. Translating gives CSVREGGNQPQYF.

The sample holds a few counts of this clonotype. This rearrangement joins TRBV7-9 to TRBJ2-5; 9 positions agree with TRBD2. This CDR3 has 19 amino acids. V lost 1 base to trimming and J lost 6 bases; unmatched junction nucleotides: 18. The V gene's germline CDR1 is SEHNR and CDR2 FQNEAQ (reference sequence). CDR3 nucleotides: TGTGCCAGCAGCTTAGATGCCGGGGGTTTGCGGGGGGGTCCGAAGACCCAGTACTTC. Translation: CASSLDAGGLRGGPKTQYF.

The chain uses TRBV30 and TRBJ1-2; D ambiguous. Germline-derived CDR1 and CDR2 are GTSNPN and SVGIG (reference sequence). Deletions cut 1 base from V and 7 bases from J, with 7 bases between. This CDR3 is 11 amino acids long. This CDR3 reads CAWSEATGYTF. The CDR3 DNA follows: TGTGCCTGGAGTGAGGCTACTGGCTACACCTTC. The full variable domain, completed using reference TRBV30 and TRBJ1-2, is SQTIHQWPATLVQPVGSPLSLECTVEGTSNPNLYWYRQAAGRGLQLLFYSVGIGQISSEVPQNLSASRPQDRQFILSSKKLLLSDSGFYLCAWSEATGYTFGSGTRLTVV.

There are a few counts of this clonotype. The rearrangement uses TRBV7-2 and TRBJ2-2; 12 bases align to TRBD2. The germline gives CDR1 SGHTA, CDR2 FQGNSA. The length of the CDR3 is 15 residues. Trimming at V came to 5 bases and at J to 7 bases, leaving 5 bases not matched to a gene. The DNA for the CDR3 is TGTGCCAGCAGCCCTAGCGGGGGGGCCATCGGGGAGCTGTTTTTT. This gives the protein CASSPSGGAIGELFF.

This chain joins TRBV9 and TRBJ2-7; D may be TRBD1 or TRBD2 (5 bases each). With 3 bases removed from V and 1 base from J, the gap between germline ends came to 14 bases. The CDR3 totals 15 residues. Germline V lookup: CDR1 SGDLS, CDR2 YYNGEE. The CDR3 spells CASSAPGRKSYEQYF. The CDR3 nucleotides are TGTGCCAGCAGCGCACCGGGACGTAAATCCTACGAGCAGTACTTC.

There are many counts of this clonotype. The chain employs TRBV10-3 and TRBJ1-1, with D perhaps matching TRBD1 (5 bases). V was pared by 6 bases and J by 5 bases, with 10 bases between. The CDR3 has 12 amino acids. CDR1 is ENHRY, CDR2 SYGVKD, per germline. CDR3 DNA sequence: TGTGCCATCAGGGGGCCGGGAACTGAAGCTTTCTTT. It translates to CAIRGPGTEAFF.

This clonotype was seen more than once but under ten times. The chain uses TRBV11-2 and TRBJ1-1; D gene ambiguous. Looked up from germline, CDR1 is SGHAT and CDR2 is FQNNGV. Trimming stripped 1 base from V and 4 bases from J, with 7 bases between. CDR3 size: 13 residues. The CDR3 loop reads CASSLAAPTEAFF. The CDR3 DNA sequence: TGTGCCAGCAGCTTAGCAGCCCCCACTGAAGCTTTCTTT.

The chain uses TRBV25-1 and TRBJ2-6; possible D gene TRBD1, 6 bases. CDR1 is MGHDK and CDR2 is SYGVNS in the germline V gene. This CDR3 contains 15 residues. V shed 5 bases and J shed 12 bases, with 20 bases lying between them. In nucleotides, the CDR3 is TGTGCCAGCAGTCCCTCAGGGACACCGACCCCCGTCCTGACTTTC. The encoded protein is CASSPSGTPTPVLTF. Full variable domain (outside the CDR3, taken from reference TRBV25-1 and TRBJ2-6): EADIYQTPRYLVIGTGKKITLECSQTMGHDKMYWYQQDPGMELHLIHYSYGVNSTEKGDLSSESTVSRIRTEHFPLTLESARPSHTSQYLCASSPSGTPTPVLTFGAGSRLTVL.

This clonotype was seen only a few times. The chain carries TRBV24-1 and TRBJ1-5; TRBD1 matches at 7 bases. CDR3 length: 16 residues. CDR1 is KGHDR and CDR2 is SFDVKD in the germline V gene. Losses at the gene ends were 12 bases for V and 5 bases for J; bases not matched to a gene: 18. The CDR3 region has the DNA TGTGCCTGGAGTGGAGGGACAGCAACGATACATCAGCCCCAGCATTTT. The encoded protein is CAWSGGTATIHQPQHF.

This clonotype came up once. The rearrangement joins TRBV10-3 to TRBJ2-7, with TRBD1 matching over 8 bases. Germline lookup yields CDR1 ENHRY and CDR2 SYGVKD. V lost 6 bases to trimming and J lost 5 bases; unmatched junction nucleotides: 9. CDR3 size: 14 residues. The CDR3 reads CAISVGQGNHEQYF. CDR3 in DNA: TGTGCCATCAGCGTCGGACAGGGAAACCACGAGCAGTACTTC.